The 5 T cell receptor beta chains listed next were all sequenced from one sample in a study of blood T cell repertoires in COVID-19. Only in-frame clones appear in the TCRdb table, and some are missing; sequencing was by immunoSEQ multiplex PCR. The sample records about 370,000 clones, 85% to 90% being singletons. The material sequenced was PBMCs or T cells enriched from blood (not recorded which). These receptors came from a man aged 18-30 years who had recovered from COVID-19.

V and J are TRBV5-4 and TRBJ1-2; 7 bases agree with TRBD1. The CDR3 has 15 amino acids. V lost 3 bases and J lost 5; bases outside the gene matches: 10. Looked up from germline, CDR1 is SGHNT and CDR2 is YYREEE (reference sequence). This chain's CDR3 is CASSSQGFGVYGYTF. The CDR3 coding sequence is TGTGCCAGCAGCTCACAGGGGTTCGGCGTATATGGCTACACCTTC.

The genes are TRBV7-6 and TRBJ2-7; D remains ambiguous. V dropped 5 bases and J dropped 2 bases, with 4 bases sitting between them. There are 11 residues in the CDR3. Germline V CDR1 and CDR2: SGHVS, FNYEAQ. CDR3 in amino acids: CASSDTYEQYF. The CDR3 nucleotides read TGTGCCAGCAGCGACACCTACGAGCAGTACTTC.

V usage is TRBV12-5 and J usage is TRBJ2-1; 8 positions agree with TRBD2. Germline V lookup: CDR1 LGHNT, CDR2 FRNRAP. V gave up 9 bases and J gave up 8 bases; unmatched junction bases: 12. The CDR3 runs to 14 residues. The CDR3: CASRTSGRAYEQFF. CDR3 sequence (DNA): TGTGCTAGCCGAACTAGCGGACGAGCGTATGAGCAGTTCTTC.

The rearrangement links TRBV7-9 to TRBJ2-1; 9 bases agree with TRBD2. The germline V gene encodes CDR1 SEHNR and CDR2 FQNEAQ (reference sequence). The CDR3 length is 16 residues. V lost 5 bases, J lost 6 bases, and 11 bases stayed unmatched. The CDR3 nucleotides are TGTGCCAGCAGCATAAAAGATGCGGGAGGGGGCAATGAGCAGTTCTTC. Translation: CASSIKDAGGGNEQFF. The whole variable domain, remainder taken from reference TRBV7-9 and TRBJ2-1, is DTGVSQNPRHKITKRGQNVTFRCDPISEHNRLYWYRQTLGQGPEFLTYFQNEAQLEKSRLLSDRFSAERPKGSFSTLEIQRTEQGDSAMYLCASSIKDAGGGNEQFFGPGTRLTVL.

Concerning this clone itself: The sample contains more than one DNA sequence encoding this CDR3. Written as DNA, the CDR3 is TGTGCCAGCAGTTCCCCCCGCGAGCAGTACTTC. Translating gives CASSSPREQYF. The rearrangement joins TRBV28 to TRBJ2-7; no clear D. V gave up 4 bases and J gave up 6 bases, with 7 bases separating them. The CDR3 covers 11 residues. Germline V CDR1 and CDR2: MDHEN, SYDVKM.